This T cell receptor beta chain originates from a study of T cell responses to AZD1222 COVID-19 vaccine (TCRdb year 2021). Turning to the overall study: A total of approximately 250 trial participants underwent TCR sequencing, of whom around 210 had received two doses of AZD1222 and 26 had received two doses of the MenACWY control vaccine. Trial participants were enrolled into age subgroups of 18-55, 56-69 and 70-plus years, which contained about 150, 27 and 61 TCR-sequenced participants, respectively. Study-level results and caveats: Spike-specific TCR breadth and depth rose significantly after two AZD1222 doses compared with day 0 and with MenACWY recipients. No day 14 peak-response samples were available, so repertoires were characterized only after the peak T cell response. Most participants were white British and females outnumbered males, and the authors suggested that clonal diversity may have been underestimated. CD4 TCRs associated with the vaccine covered the entire spike protein, and the dominant responses were in regions 160-218 and 743-854. Conclusions about previously exposed vaccinees were limited because only 6 or 7 AZD1222 recipients were SARS-CoV-2 seropositive at baseline. The 56-69-year group was small, and its depth increase did not reach significance, likely because of low power. Nearly half of unique spike-specific TCRs reportedly recognized epitopes outside regions mutated in the B.1.351 and B.1.1.7 variants.

The CDR3 regions of human TCRbeta chains were analyzed by immunosequencing. As for how the authors treated the data: Repertoire TCRs were matched against a reference library of SARS-CoV-2-specific TCRs generated with the MIRA antigen-specificity platform. Breadth was defined as the fraction of unique TCRs that were SARS-CoV-2-associated. Depth was defined as the fraction of total T cells that were SARS-CoV-2-associated. Using the MIRA data, every spike-specific TCR was mapped to the spike region that the TCR reacted to and assigned to either a CD4 or a CD8 class. Log10-transformed breadth and depth values were compared by one-way ANOVA with Sidak's multiple comparisons tests. TCRdb holds this immuneACCESS table with in-frame rearrangements only. Some clones are missing; in checked studies, unresolved V genes explain under half, and the rest has no known cause. That table gives V, J and clone size, and the DNA gave D and trimming. This sample is represented by about 150,000 clones; 88% of them were singletons. The top ten clonotypes cover over 6% of the sample.

As encoded in the germline V gene, CDR1 is KGHDR while CDR2 is SFDVKD. From the cysteine through the phenylalanine, the CDR3 covers 15 amino acids. Solely the CDR3 DNA is kept, with 45 bases framed from the first base. Germline trimming amounts to 5 bases on V and 5 bases on J, with 9 as the count of junction bases outside the gene matches. As concerns this clone: Its antigen is still unknown. It has no much larger one-base neighbor in the sample; base qualities were not kept.

Per the publication, the time point label means: sample from adult after SARS-CoV-2 infection, after symptom onset. A couple of convalescent COVID-19 patients, sampled after symptom onset from adults with prior SARS-CoV-2 infection, were also TCR-sequenced for comparison. The TCR originated in an adult who had recovered from COVID-19. The material was peripheral blood, obtained after recovery from COVID-19. The V gene is TRBV24-1 and the J gene is TRBJ2-5, with 8 bases in between that match TRBD2. CDR3 protein: CATSGPAGVPETQYF. The nucleotide sequence is TGTGCCACCAGTGGGCCAGCGGGAGTCCCCGAGACCCAGTACTTC.